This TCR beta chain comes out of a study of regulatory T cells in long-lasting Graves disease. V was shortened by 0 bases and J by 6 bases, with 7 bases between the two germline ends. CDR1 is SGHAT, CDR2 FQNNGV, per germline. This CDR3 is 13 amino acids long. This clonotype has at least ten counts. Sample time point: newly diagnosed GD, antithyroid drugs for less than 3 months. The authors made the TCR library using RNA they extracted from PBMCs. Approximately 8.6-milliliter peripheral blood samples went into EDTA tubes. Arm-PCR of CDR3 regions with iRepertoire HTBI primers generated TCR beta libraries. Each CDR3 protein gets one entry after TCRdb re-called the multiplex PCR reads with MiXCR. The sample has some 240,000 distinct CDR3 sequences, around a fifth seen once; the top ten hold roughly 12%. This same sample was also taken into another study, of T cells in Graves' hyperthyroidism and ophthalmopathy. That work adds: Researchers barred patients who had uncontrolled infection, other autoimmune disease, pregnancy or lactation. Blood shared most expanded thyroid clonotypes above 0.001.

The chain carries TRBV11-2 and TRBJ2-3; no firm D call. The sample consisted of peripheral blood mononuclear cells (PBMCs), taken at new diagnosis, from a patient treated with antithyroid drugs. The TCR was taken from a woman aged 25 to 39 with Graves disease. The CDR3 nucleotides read TGTGCCAGCAGCTTAGATAGATCGGATACGCAGTATTTT. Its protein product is CASSLDRSDTQYF.